The present T cell receptor (beta chain) was sequenced within a study of CD8+ T cells in alopecia areata. As for the study in general: Severity in treated patients was scored by percentage of scalp area affected.

On this clone: Its antigen is not identified.

Treatment defined: oral pan-JAK inhibitor, 5-10 mg twice daily. Notes on the study in general: Scalp sample data also include resident alphabeta T cells from normal skin. Elevated clonality characterized lesional scalp relative to normal scalp, particularly in alopecia totalis/universalis. The study found that many expanded lesional clones persisted in scalp and blood during tofacitinib.

This CDR3 region has 16 residues. The germline V gene encodes CDR1 MGHDK and CDR2 SYGVNS. Trimming removed 6 bases from V and 3 bases from J, with 19 bases in between. Extracted RNA was reverse transcribed into cDNA, the sequencing template. The table came from immunoSEQ multiplex PCR; TCRdb's copy has only in-frame clones and leaves some out. The data hold 210,000 or so clones, with approximately 72% observed a single time. The sequences come from CD4+ T cells sorted from blood, collected at week 44, from a patient treated with tofacitinib. This rearrangement joins TRBV25-1 to TRBJ2-3; D tentatively fits TRBD1 or TRBD2 (6 bases each). This sequence was found in a human donor with alopecia areata. This CDR3 reads CASRFRDKEGTDTQYF. Written as DNA, the CDR3 is TGTGCCAGCAGGTTTCGGGACAAGGAGGGGACAGATACGCAGTATTTT.